This TCR beta chain was documented in a study of T cell responses to AZD1222 COVID-19 vaccine. General study findings and limits: Per reports, nearly half of all spike-specific TCRs target regions that are unmutated in variants. Donor demographics were predominantly white British with a female majority; clonal diversity may be underestimated.

The CDR3 extends over 15 amino acids. CDR1 MDHEN and CDR2 SYDVKM come from the germline V gene. J lost 2 bases, V lost 5 bases, and 6 bases had no gene match. As regards this clone: As yet, its antigen is unknown.

Only in-frame clones appear in the TCRdb table, and some are missing; sequencing was by immunoSEQ multiplex PCR. Seen here are over 110,000 clones, around 93% observed once, and the top ten hold around 2.7%. This clonotype was sampled from an adult in good health. This specimen was peripheral blood, taken on day 0 of AZD1222 vaccination. The chain couples TRBV28 to TRBJ1-3; 7 nucleotides agree with TRBD1. The CDR3 sequence: CASSPGQFTGNTIYF. For the CDR3, the DNA is TGTGCCAGCAGTCCGGGACAGTTCACTGGAAACACCATATATTTT. The entire variable domain, with the rest obtained from reference TRBV28 and TRBJ1-3, is as follows: DVKVTQSSRYLVKRTGEKVFLECVQDMDHENMFWYRQDPGLGLRLIYFSYDVKMKEKGDIPEGYSVSREKKERFSLILESASTNQTSMYLCASSPGQFTGNTIYFGEGSWLTVV.